Listed below are T cell receptor beta chains from one sample, sequenced in a study of PD-L1 blockade in urothelial cancer. Measured with immunoSEQ multiplex PCR; TCRdb has only the in-frame clones, and not every one. In the table there are about 37,000 clones, approximately 84% of which are singletons. The specimen was PBMCs, collected around atezolizumab (anti-PD-L1) treatment. These receptors were taken from a man between 60 and 70 years old with urothelial cancer. CDR3s include the opening cysteine and the closing phenylalanine or tryptophan. A D gene is named only where the DNA matches it firmly. Size tells how often a clone was seen (once, few, many) or the class of an expanded clone, and some rows leave it out.

d_gene | j_gene | abundance | v_gene | CDR3aa | CDR3nt
- | TRBJ1-1 | once | TRBV2 | CASSPAGEFEAFF | TGTGCCAGCAGTCCAGCGGGGGAATTTGAAGCTTTCTTT
TRBD2 | TRBJ2-7 | - | TRBV5-4 | CASSLLSGSYEQYF | TGTGCCAGCAGCTTGCTGAGCGGGAGCTACGAGCAGTACTTC
- | TRBJ1-1 | - | TRBV30 | CAWKGQNTEAFF | TGTGCCTGGAAGGGACAGAACACTGAAGCTTTCTTT
- | TRBJ2-2 | - | TRBV11-2 | CASSPSPASGLTGELFF | TGTGCCAGCAGCCCCTCCCCCGCCTCAGGGTTAACCGGGGAGCTGTTTTTT
TRBD1 | TRBJ1-2 | - | TRBV25-1 | CASSEWNRGSRGYTF | TGTGCCAGCAGTGAATGGAACAGGGGGTCTCGAGGCTACACCTTC
- | TRBJ2-7 | - | TRBV15 | CATSNAGTGAAQYF | TGTGCCACCAGCAACGCGGGGACTGGGGCGGCGCAGTACTTC
TRBD2 | TRBJ2-1 | few | TRBV7-3 | CASSLIGTSSGRVNEQFF | TGTGCCAGCAGCTTAATCGGAACCTCTAGCGGGAGGGTCAATGAGCAGTTCTTC
- | TRBJ1-6 | - | TRBV30 | CARSVPGNSPLHF | TGTGCCCGGAGTGTCCCAGGTAATTCACCCCTCCACTTT
TRBD1 | TRBJ1-1 | - | TRBV5-1 | CASSPTTGILGNTEAFF | TGCGCCAGCAGCCCAACGACAGGGATCCTCGGGAACACTGAAGCTTTCTTT
- | TRBJ2-2 | once | TRBV4-2 | CASSQDLEAANTGELFF | TGTGCCAGCAGCCAAGATCTTGAGGCGGCGAACACCGGGGAGCTGTTTTTT
TRBD1 | TRBJ1-5 | once | TRBV19 | CASSGTGGEGNQPQHF | TGTGCCAGTAGCGGTACAGGGGGCGAGGGCAATCAGCCCCAGCATTTT
- | TRBJ1-1 | - | TRBV15 | CATSRDGLSVNTEAFF | TGTGCCACCAGCAGAGACGGACTGAGTGTGAACACTGAAGCTTTCTTT
TRBD1 | TRBJ1-4 | - | TRBV12-5 | CASGLARTGGITNEKLFF | TGTGCTAGTGGTTTGGCCAGGACAGGGGGCATAACTAATGAAAAACTGTTTTTT
- | TRBJ1-4 | - | TRBV6-5 | CASRMSLANEKLFF | TGTGCCAGCAGGATGAGTCTGGCTAATGAAAAACTGTTTTTT
TRBD2 | TRBJ2-3 | - | TRBV4-2 | CASSQAASGRFTDTQYF | TGTGCCAGCAGCCAAGCCGCTAGCGGGAGGTTCACAGATACGCAGTATTTT
TRBD1 | TRBJ2-3 | - | TRBV9 | CASTRGRITDTQYF | TGTGCCAGCACCAGGGGGCGGATCACAGATACGCAGTATTTT
- | TRBJ2-5 | - | TRBV5-1 | CASSGQVGETQYF | TGCGCCAGCAGCGGACAAGTCGGAGAGACCCAGTACTTC
- | TRBJ1-1 | - | TRBV7-2 | CASSLAGTNTEAFF | TGTGCCAGCAGCTTAGCCGGTACCAACACTGAAGCTTTCTTT
TRBD1 | TRBJ1-6 | - | TRBV5-1 | CASSGTGAHNSPLHF | TGCGCCAGCAGCGGGACAGGCGCTCATAATTCACCCCTCCACTTT
- | TRBJ2-2 | - | TRBV11-3 | CASSVGHANTGELFF | TGTGCCAGCAGCGTTGGACACGCGAACACCGGGGAGCTGTTTTTT
TRBD1 | TRBJ2-7 | - | TRBV2 | CASSGDSYEQYF | TGTGCCAGCAGTGGGGACAGTTACGAGCAGTACTTC
TRBD1 | TRBJ1-1 | - | TRBV6-6 | CASSSRQGEYTEAFF | TGTGCCAGCAGTTCCCGACAGGGGGAGTACACTGAAGCTTTCTTT